The rows below give T cell receptor beta chains drawn from one sample of a study of metastatic and nonmetastatic thyroid tumors. MiXCR re-clonotyped the PCR reads for TCRdb. Of 30,000 to 45,000 clones listed, 25% to 30% are singletons. Sequencing was carried out using blood. All receptors come from a female donor with papillary thyroid cancer or a benign thyroid nodule (not recorded which). Some clones in this sample may be carry-over from other donors' samples. Both conserved end residues are part of each CDR3. The D gene is left open where the match is weak. The listing skips clone size in some rows; elsewhere it reads once, few, many or a size class.

>TRBV6-2/TRBV6-3|-|TRBJ2-7|-
CASSYYNQILGRGREQYF
TGTGCCAGCAGTTACTACAACCAAATTTTAGGGAGAGGCCGCGAGCAGTACTTC
>TRBV30|-|TRBJ2-7|TRBD2
CAWSVLAGGSYEQYF
TGTGCCTGGAGTGTACTAGCGGGGGGGTCCTACGAGCAGTACTTC
>TRBV7-3|many|TRBJ1-2|-
CASKGGSNYGYTF
TGTGCCAGCAAGGGGGGGTCGAACTATGGCTACACCTTC
>TRBV3-1|many|TRBJ2-3|-
CASSQSRTGVADTQYF
TGTGCCAGCAGCCAAAGCCGGACGGGAGTCGCAGATACGCAGTATTTT
>TRBV27|few|TRBJ2-2|-
CASSFPNTGELFF
TGTGCCAGCAGTTTCCCGAACACCGGGGAGCTGTTTTTT
>TRBV9|-|TRBJ1-1|TRBD1
CASSRTGYTEAFF
TGTGCCAGCAGCCGGACAGGGTACACTGAAGCTTTCTTT
>TRBV20-1|many|TRBJ2-1|TRBD2
CSARDPGGATYNEQFF
TGCAGTGCTAGAGATCCGGGGGGAGCCACCTACAATGAGCAGTTCTTC
>TRBV11-2|many|TRBJ1-2|TRBD1
CASRVPGQGTYGYTF
TGTGCCAGTAGAGTGCCGGGACAGGGGACCTATGGCTACACCTTC
>TRBV7-2|-|TRBJ2-7|TRBD1
CASRNGQAGQYF
TGTGCCAGCAGGAACGGACAGGCTGGGCAGTACTTC
>TRBV18|-|TRBJ1-1|-
CASSPRGRDEAFF
TGTGCCAGCTCACCGCGAGGGAGGGATGAAGCTTTCTTT
>TRBV11-2|-|TRBJ2-4|TRBD2
CASIPRLAGGIRAKNIQYF
TGTGCCAGCATCCCTCGACTAGCGGGGGGTATTCGCGCCAAAAACATTCAGTACTTC
>TRBV2|few|TRBJ2-2|-
CASSAGRANTGELFF
TGTGCCAGCAGCGCAGGACGGGCGAACACCGGTGAGCTGTTTTTT
>TRBV7-3|-|TRBJ2-3|-
CASSLRGGTQGSTDTQYF
TGTGCCAGCAGCTTAAGGGGGGGGACCCAGGGGAGCACAGATACGCAGTATTTT
>TRBV4-1|once|TRBJ1-2|-
CASSQDLGQYYGYTF
TGCGCCAGCAGCCAAGATCTGGGGCAGTACTATGGCTACACCTTC
>TRBV6-1|few|TRBJ2-5|TRBD2
CASSTPPRDYKETQYF
TGTGCCAGCAGTACCCCCCCTAGGGACTACAAAGAGACCCAGTACTTC
>TRBV5-1|many|TRBJ1-6|TRBD1
CASSARTGGAGNSPLHF
TGCGCCAGCAGCGCCCGGACAGGGGGCGCGGGTAATTCACCCCTCCACTTT
>TRBV19|few|TRBJ2-7|-
CASSIGAVVLYF
TGTGCCAGTAGTATCGGAGCTGTAGTGTTGTACTTC
>TRBV20-1|many|TRBJ2-2|-
CSARRGASGELFF
TGCAGTGCCCGAAGGGGGGCTAGCGGGGAGCTGTTTTTT
>TRBV11-2|-|TRBJ1-1|-
CASSFLDQGNTEAFF
TGTGCCAGCAGCTTTCTCGACCAGGGGAACACTGAAGCTTTCTTT
>TRBV27|few|TRBJ2-7|TRBD2
CASAASGIGSYEQYF
TGTGCCAGCGCGGCTAGCGGGATTGGCTCCTACGAGCAGTACTTC